This TCR beta chain was recorded in a study of blood T cell repertoires in COVID-19. Turning to the study itself: T cells, B-cell-depleted T cells, or PBMCs supplied cDNA or gDNA.

Repertoires were generated with immunoSEQ multiplex PCR, while TCRdb's copy carries only in-frame clones and drops some. The sample consists of 300,000 to 400,000 clones, roughly 88% of them appearing once. Germline V gives CDR1 MNHEY, CDR2 SVGAGI. V shed 6 bases and J 8 bases; nucleotides not matched to a gene: 9. This CDR3 is built from 14 residues. Enrollees, about 18 to 90 years old, lived in 24 US areas. Allocation to cohorts depended on clinical history reported by the participants. The chain employs TRBV6-5 and TRBJ2-4; 8 bases agree with TRBD1. Sequencing was performed on PBMCs or T cells enriched from blood (not recorded which). This receptor was identified in a woman aged 25 to 45 with acute COVID-19. This CDR3 is CASSLRGRADIQYF. CDR3 nucleotide sequence: TGTGCCAGCAGCCTCAGGGGGCGGGCGGACATTCAGTACTTC.